This T cell receptor beta chain came from a study of blood T cell repertoires in COVID-19. The overall study: The analysed material was cDNA or gDNA that came from T cells, B-cell-depleted T cells, or PBMCs.

Trimming pared 2 bases from V and 3 bases from J, leaving 15 bases between. This CDR3 has 15 amino acids. Per germline, CDR1 SGHDT and CDR2 YYEEEE. As handled by the study authors: Using reference gene primer amplification, nucleated cell counts were estimated. Repertoires were generated with immunoSEQ multiplex PCR, while TCRdb's copy carries only in-frame clones and drops some. The DNA was the basis for D and trimming; V, J and clone size are from that table. The table has about 200,000 clones, 88% seen once. J is TRBJ2-7 and V is TRBV5-6; tentative D call: TRBD1 (5 bases). The sequenced sample consisted of peripheral blood. The TCR originated in a man younger than 35 with active or convalescent COVID-19. Written as DNA, the CDR3 is TGTGCCAGCAGCTTTCGTCCTCAGGGAAACTACGAGCAGTACTTC. Translating it yields CASSFRPQGNYEQYF.